The 23 T cell receptor beta chains presented below share a single source sample, sequenced in a study of cytomegalovirus exposure and HLA in healthy donors. The study ran its PCR with 60 Vbeta and 13 Jbeta primers. TCRdb's table, derived via immunoSEQ multiplex PCR, lists solely in-frame clones and lacks some. The profile covers 100,000 to 150,000 clones, with 65% to 90% appearing a single time and 0.95% to 1.5% taken by the ten largest. The sample was PBMCs. These receptors were taken from a girl aged 2 to 10 in good health and CMV-seronegative.

The J gene is TRBJ2-7, the V gene TRBV21-1; the D segment call TRBD2 is taken from the table without a DNA check. TRBV21-1 is reported as a pseudogene. The CDR3 consists of 15 residues. The CDR3 DNA reads TGTGCCAGCAGCAAAGCGGGGACTAGACACTACGAGCAGTACTTC. Translated: CASSKAGTRHYEQYF.

This clone has a single count. V is TRBV7-9 and J is TRBJ1-1; tentative D call: TRBD1 (6 bases). Trimming stripped 6 bases from V and 0 bases from J, with 11 bases between. The CDR3 is 14 amino acids. Per the germline V gene, CDR1 is SEHNR and CDR2 is FQNEAQ (reference sequence). The CDR3 protein is CASRGADLNTEAFF. CDR3 sequence (DNA): TGTGCCAGCAGGGGGGCGGACTTGAACACTGAAGCTTTCTTT. Drawing the rest from reference TRBV7-9 and TRBJ1-1, the complete variable domain is DTGVSQNPRHKITKRGQNVTFRCDPISEHNRLYWYRQTLGQGPEFLTYFQNEAQLEKSRLLSDRFSAERPKGSFSTLEIQRTEQGDSAMYLCASRGADLNTEAFFGQGTRLTVV.

The chain employs TRBV5-1 and TRBJ2-1; 9 bases fit TRBD1. This CDR3 has 15 residues. The V gene end was trimmed by 3 bases and the J gene end by 3 bases; junction bases not matched to a gene: 4. The V gene's germline CDR1 is SGHRS and CDR2 YFSETQ. This CDR3 reads CASSSQTGGYNEQFF. CDR3 sequence (DNA): TGCGCCAGCAGCTCACAGACAGGGGGCTACAATGAGCAGTTCTTC.

V gene TRBV6-6 combines with J gene TRBJ2-1; 7 bases align to TRBD2. Per germline, CDR1 MNHNY and CDR2 SVGAGI (reference sequence). The CDR3 has 14 amino acids. The J segment lost 4 bases and the V segment lost 5 bases, leaving 5 bases of the junction unmatched. The CDR3 here is CASSPSGAYNEQFF. CDR3 nucleotides: TGTGCCAGCAGTCCTAGCGGAGCTTACAATGAGCAGTTCTTC.

This clone has more than one count but fewer than ten. The V gene is TRBV7-9, the J gene TRBJ2-2, with unresolved D. This CDR3 is built from 16 residues. CDR1 is SEHNR, CDR2 FQNEAQ, per germline (reference sequence). The V gene lost 1 base and the J gene lost 4 bases, with 13 bases spanning the gap. CDR3 sequence (DNA): TGTGCCAGCAGCTTAGGCCCCCCAGATATCACCGGGGAGCTGTTTTTT. Translated: CASSLGPPDITGELFF.

J is TRBJ1-5 and V is TRBV10-3; no reliable D call. Trimming removed 3 bases at V and 3 bases at J, with 6 bases between. The CDR3 covers 13 residues. CDR1 is ENHRY, CDR2 SYGVKD, per germline. The CDR3 nucleotides are TGTGCCATCAGTGAAATCTCCAATCAGCCCCAGCATTTT. It codes for CAISEISNQPQHF.

The V and J genes are TRBV28 and TRBJ2-2; maybe TRBD2 (5 bases). CDR3 length: 12 amino acids. Trimming shortened V by 10 bases and J by 4 bases, and 10 bases separated the two germline ends. CDR1 is MDHEN, CDR2 SYDVKM, per germline. The CDR3 here is CAIRDITGELFF. As DNA, the CDR3 is TGTGCCATCCGGGATATCACCGGGGAGCTGTTTTTT.

This rearrangement joins TRBV6-1 to TRBJ2-7; TRBD2 matches at 8 bases. Trimming removed 1 base from V and 0 bases from J; junction bases left unmatched: 11. The CDR3 runs to 18 residues. From germline, CDR1 is MNHNS and CDR2 SASEGT. The CDR3 region has the DNA TGTGCCAGCAGTGAAGTCGCTAGCGGGTTCCTCAGCTCCTACGAGCAGTACTTC. Residues: CASSEVASGFLSSYEQYF.

This chain links TRBV7-9 with TRBJ2-7; D possibly corresponds to TRBD2 (6 bases). Germline CDR1 SEHNR, CDR2 FQNEAQ (reference sequence). The CDR3 runs to 13 residues. V lost 2 bases, J lost 3 bases, and 8 bases lay in between. The CDR3 is CASSLLGGYEQYF. For the CDR3, the DNA is TGTGCCAGCAGCTTACTCGGGGGCTACGAGCAGTACTTC.

The chain carries TRBV11-2 and TRBJ2-7; D is ambiguous. Trimming took 5 bases from V and 3 from J, leaving 17 bases between them. Germline CDR1 reads SGHAT; CDR2 reads FQNNGV. The CDR3 covers 15 residues. CDR3 nucleotide sequence: TGTGCCAGCAGCCCCATTCGATACAAAGACTACGAGCAGTACTTC. This encodes CASSPIRYKDYEQYF.

The CDR3, as DNA: TGTGCCAGCAGTTTTTTCGGTTCCTACGAGCAGTACTTC. Encoded protein: CASSFFGSYEQYF. This chain links TRBV28 with TRBJ2-7; D is unclear. The V end lost 3 bases, the J end lost 1 base, and 7 bases lay between the germline ends. Germline V gene lookup returns CDR1 MDHEN and CDR2 SYDVKM. The CDR3 totals 13 residues.

The V gene is TRBV30, the J gene TRBJ1-4; the D is unclear. Germline-derived CDR1 and CDR2 are GTSNPN and SVGIG (reference sequence). CDR3 length equals 15 residues. Trimming cost V 2 bases and J 3 bases, with 13 bases left between them. The CDR3: CAWSYLGVSNEKLFF. The CDR3 DNA sequence: TGTGCCTGGAGTTATCTCGGGGTCTCTAATGAAAAACTGTTTTTT.

V is TRBV2 and J is TRBJ2-7, with D possibly being TRBD1 (5 bases). Germline V gives CDR1 SNHLY, CDR2 FYNNEI. V was pared by 6 bases and J by 6 bases, with 15 bases between. The CDR3 has 13 amino acids. In nucleotides, the CDR3 is TGTGCCAGCAGAACCCAGGGAATCGGCGAGCAGTACTTC. Protein: CASRTQGIGEQYF.

The rearrangement uses TRBV28 and TRBJ1-5, with TRBD1 identical over 9 bases. From germline, CDR1 is MDHEN and CDR2 SYDVKM. The CDR3 contains 16 residues. With 5 bases clipped from V and 3 bases from J, the junction kept 8 bases outside the gene matches. The DNA of the CDR3 is TGTGCCAGCAGTCATGGGACAGGGAAACTCAATCAGCCCCAGCATTTT. It specifies CASSHGTGKLNQPQHF.

The chain carries TRBV30 and TRBJ2-7; 8 bases fit TRBD1. The germline V gene encodes CDR1 GTSNPN and CDR2 SVGIG (reference sequence). The length of the CDR3 is 12 residues. V trimming: 4 bases; J trimming: 6 bases; junction bases outside the gene matches: 5. CDR3 loop: CAWTGGPSEQYF. The CDR3, as DNA: TGTGCCTGGACAGGGGGCCCCTCCGAGCAGTACTTC.

The chain couples TRBV5-1 to TRBJ2-7, with 14 bases aligning to TRBD2. After removal of 3 bases from V and 3 bases from J, the junction contained 5 bases not matched to a gene. Germline loops: CDR1 SGHRS, CDR2 YFSETQ. The CDR3 consists of 16 residues. CDR3 protein: CASSSGLAGANYEQYF. CDR3 sequence (DNA): TGCGCCAGCAGCTCGGGACTAGCGGGGGCCAACTACGAGCAGTACTTC.

This chain connects TRBV27 to TRBJ2-3; TRBD2 matches at 12 bases. Trimming removed 5 bases from V and 2 bases from J; junction bases left unmatched: 14. Germline CDR1 MNHEY, CDR2 SMNVEV (reference sequence). CDR3 length: 19 residues. The CDR3 DNA sequence: TGTGCCAGCAGTATAAGGAGACCCGGACTAGCGGGGTACACAGATACGCAGTATTTT. It yields the protein CASSIRRPGLAGYTDTQYF.

In its sample, this clone was seen once. The chain uses TRBV25-1 and TRBJ1-3, with D possibly TRBD1 on 6 matching bases. This CDR3 has 16 residues. Between the trimmed V and J ends, which lost 1 base and 0 bases, there was a span of 10 bases. Germline CDR1 MGHDK, CDR2 SYGVNS. CDR3 sequence (DNA): TGTGCCAGCAGTGAATTGGACAGTTTCTCTGGAAACACCATATATTTT. Translating gives CASSELDSFSGNTIYF.

The chain uses TRBV4-2 and TRBJ2-7; D is ambiguous. Trimming stripped 3 bases from V and 2 bases from J, with 8 bases between. CDR3 length: 13 amino acids. Germline V CDR1 and CDR2: LGHNA, YNFKEQ. CDR3 nucleotide sequence: TGTGCCAGCAGCCAGGGCATCACCTACGAGCAGTACTTC. Its protein product is CASSQGITYEQYF.

This clone came up a few times. The V and J genes are TRBV6-5 and TRBJ1-4, with D tentatively TRBD1 (5 bases). Trimming took off 3 bases at V and 12 bases at J, with 20 bases between the two ends. CDR3 length equals 15 residues. Germline V gene lookup returns CDR1 MNHEY and CDR2 SVGAGI. CDR3 region: CASSYGGVEARELFF. DNA for the CDR3: TGTGCCAGCAGTTATGGGGGGGTGGAAGCGAGGGAACTGTTTTTT.

The CDR3 reads CASSAGGTGQETQYF. CDR3 nucleotides: TGTGCCAGCAGCGCAGGGGGGACAGGGCAAGAGACCCAGTACTTC. This chain uses TRBV9 with TRBJ2-5; TRBD1 matches 9 bases. V trimming: 3 bases; J trimming: 2 bases; junction bases outside the gene matches: 5. The germline V gene has CDR1 SGDLS and CDR2 YYNGEE. The CDR3 runs 15 residues.

The CDR3 DNA reads TGTGCCAGCAAGTCTCTTTTCCCGGGGGAAGCACCCCTCCACTTT. This translates into CASKSLFPGEAPLHF. The chain is built from TRBV11-2 and TRBJ1-6; TRBD1 is a possible D gene (5 bases). The CDR3 is 15 residues long. Per germline, CDR1 SGHAT and CDR2 FQNNGV. With 7 bases removed from V and 11 bases from J, the gap between germline ends came to 21 bases.

The chain employs TRBV18 and TRBJ1-2; TRBD1 might be the D (6 bases). Germline V gene sequence: CDR1 KGHSH, CDR2 LQKENI. CDR3 size: 14 residues. V shed 5 bases and J shed 2 bases, with 12 bases lying between them. The CDR3 DNA sequence: TGTGCCAGCTCAAGACAGGAGTCCAACTATGGCTACACCTTC. Its translation is CASSRQESNYGYTF.